The T cell receptor beta chain under discussion was sequenced for a study of blood T cell repertoires in COVID-19. At the level of the study: Italy, Spain and the United States were the sources of the convalescent and acute COVID-19 samples.

Repertoires were generated with immunoSEQ multiplex PCR, while TCRdb's copy carries only in-frame clones and drops some. Here the sample spans roughly 200,000 clones, about nine tenths being singletons. After removal of 5 bases from V and 2 bases from J, the junction contained 11 bases not matched to a gene. Germline V lookup: CDR1 MNHEY, CDR2 SMNVEV (reference sequence). CDR3 size: 16 residues. This rearrangement joins TRBV27 to TRBJ2-5; 7 bases are shared with TRBD1. The TCR was taken from a young man with active or convalescent COVID-19. Sequencing was performed on peripheral blood. CDR3: CASSPHPGTVQETQYF. As DNA, the CDR3 is TGTGCCAGCAGTCCCCACCCAGGGACAGTGCAAGAGACCCAGTACTTC.